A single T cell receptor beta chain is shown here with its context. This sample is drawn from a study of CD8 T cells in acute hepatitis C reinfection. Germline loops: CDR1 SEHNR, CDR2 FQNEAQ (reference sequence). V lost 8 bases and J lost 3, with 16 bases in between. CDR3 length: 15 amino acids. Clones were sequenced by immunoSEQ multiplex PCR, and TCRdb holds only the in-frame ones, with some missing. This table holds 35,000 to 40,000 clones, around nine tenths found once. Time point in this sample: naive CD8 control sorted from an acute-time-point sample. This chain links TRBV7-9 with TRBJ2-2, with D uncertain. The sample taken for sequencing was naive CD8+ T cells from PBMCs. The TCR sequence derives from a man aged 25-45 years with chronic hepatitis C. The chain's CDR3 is CASPPYVWDTGELFF. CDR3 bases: TGTGCCAGCCCGCCTTATGTGTGGGACACCGGGGAGCTGTTTTTT.